The source of this TCR beta chain is a study of blood T cell repertoires in COVID-19. Overall study context: The analysed material was cDNA or gDNA that came from T cells, B-cell-depleted T cells, or PBMCs.

As handled by the study authors: It was from reference gene primer amplification that nucleated cell counts were estimated. Sequenced by immunoSEQ multiplex PCR; TCRdb stores in-frame clones only, minus some. The V and J calls and clone size come from that table; D and trimming were worked out from the DNA. The data contain 95,000 to 150,000 clones, roughly 80% of them singletons. Germline loops: CDR1 LNHDA, CDR2 SQIVND (reference sequence). The CDR3 totals 14 residues. Trimming at V came to 4 bases and at J to 4 bases, leaving 5 bases not matched to a gene. The sample was peripheral blood. V gene TRBV19 combines with J gene TRBJ1-2, with TRBD1 matching over 8 bases. The TCR sequence derives from a man in his 60s with acute or convalescent COVID-19. CDR3 loop: CASSRQGTLYGYTF. CDR3 coding DNA: TGTGCCAGTAGTAGACAGGGGACACTCTATGGCTACACCTTC.